This T cell receptor beta chain was identified during a study of cytomegalovirus exposure and HLA in healthy donors. Overall study: Drawn from HLA-typed donors, 80 million to 95 million unique TCRs were held in an early data release.

From germline, CDR1 is MNHEY and CDR2 SVGAGI. V lost 6 bases to trimming and J lost 2 bases; unmatched junction nucleotides: 2. The CDR3 loop spans 15 amino acids. It was with 60 Vbeta and 13 Jbeta primers that the PCR ran. Produced via immunoSEQ multiplex PCR; TCRdb's table is partial and in-frame only. The table counts roughly 120,000 clones; less than 3.5% lies in the top ten. The TCR originated in a young man in good health and CMV-seronegative. Sequencing was carried out using PBMCs. The chain recombines TRBV6-5 with TRBJ2-1; 12 bases are a match to TRBD2. CDR3 nucleotides: TGTGCCAGCAGGCTAGCGGGAGGGGCCTACAATGAGCAGTTCTTC. This gives the protein CASRLAGGAYNEQFF.